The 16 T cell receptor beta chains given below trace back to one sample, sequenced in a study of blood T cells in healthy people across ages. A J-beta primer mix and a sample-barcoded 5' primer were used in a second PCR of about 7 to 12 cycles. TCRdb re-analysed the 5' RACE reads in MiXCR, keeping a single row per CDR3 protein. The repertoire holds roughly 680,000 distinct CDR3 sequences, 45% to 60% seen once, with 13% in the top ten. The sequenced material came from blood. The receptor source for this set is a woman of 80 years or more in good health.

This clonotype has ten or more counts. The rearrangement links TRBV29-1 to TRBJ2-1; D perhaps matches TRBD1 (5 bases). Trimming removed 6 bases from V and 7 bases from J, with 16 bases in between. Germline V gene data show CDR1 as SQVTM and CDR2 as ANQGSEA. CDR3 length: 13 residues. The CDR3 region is CSVGTGSPNEQFF. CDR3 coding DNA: TGCAGCGTAGGCACAGGATCCCCAAATGAGCAGTTCTTC.

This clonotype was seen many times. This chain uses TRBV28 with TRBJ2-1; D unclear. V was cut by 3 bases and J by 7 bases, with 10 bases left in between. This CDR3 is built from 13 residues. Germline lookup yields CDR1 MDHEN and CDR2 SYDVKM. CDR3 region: CASSFLYGNEQFF. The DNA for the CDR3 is TGTGCCAGCAGTTTCCTCTATGGAAATGAGCAGTTCTTC.

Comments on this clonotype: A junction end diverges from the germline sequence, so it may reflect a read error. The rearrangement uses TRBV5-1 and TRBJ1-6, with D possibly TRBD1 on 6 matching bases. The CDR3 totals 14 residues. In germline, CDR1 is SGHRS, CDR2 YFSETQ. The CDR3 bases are TGCGCCATCAGCTTGGACGGACAGATTTCACCCCTCCACTTT. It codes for CAISLDGQISPLHF. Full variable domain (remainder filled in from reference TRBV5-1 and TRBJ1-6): KAGVTQTPRYLIKTRGQQVTLSCSPISGHRSVSWYQQTPGQGLQFLFEYFSETQRNKGNFPGRFSGRQFSNSRSEMNVSTLELGDSALYLCAISLDGQISPLHFGNGTRLTVT.

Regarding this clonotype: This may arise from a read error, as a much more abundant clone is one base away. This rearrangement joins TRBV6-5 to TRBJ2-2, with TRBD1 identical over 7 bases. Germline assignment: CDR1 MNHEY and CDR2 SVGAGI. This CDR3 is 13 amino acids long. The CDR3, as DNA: TGTGTCAGCAGTCAGGGGGTCGCCGGGGAGCTGTTTTTT. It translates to CVSSQGVAGELFF.

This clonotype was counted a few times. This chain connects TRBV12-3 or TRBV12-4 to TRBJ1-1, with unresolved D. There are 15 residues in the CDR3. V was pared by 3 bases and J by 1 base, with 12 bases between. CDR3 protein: CASSLRPAGNTEAFF. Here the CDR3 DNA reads TGTGCCAGCAGTTTGAGGCCTGCTGGGAACACTGAAGCTTTCTTT.

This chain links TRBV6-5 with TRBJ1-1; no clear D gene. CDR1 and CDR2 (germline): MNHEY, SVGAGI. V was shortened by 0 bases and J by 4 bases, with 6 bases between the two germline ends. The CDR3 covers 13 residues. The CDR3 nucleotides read TGTGCCAGCAGTTACTCGATGGGCACTGAAGCTTTCTTT. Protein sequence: CASSYSMGTEAFF.

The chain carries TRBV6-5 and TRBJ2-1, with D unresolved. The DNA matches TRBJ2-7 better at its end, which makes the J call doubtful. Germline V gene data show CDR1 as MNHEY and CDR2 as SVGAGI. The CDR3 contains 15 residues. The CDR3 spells CASRKDHRSYNEQYF. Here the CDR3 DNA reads TGTGCCAGCAGAAAAGACCACCGCTCCTACAATGAGCAGTACTTC.

The CDR3: CASLSGLIYEQYF. The CDR3 DNA reads TGTGCCAGCCTTAGCGGCCTAATCTACGAGCAGTACTTC. The chain carries TRBV2 and TRBJ2-7; maybe TRBD2 (6 bases). The CDR3 contains 13 residues. Between the trimmed V and J ends, which lost 8 bases and 3 bases, there was a span of 14 bases. CDR1 SNHLY and CDR2 FYNNEI come from the germline V gene.

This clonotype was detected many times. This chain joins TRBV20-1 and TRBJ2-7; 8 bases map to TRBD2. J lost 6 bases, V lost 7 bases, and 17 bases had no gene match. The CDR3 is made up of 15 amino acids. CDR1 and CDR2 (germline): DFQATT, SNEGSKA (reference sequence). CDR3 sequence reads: CSGAGTSVAGGEQYF. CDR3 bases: TGCAGTGGGGCCGGGACTAGTGTTGCCGGGGGCGAGCAGTACTTC.

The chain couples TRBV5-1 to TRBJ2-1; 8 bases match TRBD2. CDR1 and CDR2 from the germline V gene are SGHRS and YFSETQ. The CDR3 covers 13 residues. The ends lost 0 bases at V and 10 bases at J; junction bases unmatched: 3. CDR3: CASSLAGGQEQFF. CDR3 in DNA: TGCGCCAGCAGCTTGGCGGGAGGGCAGGAGCAGTTCTTC. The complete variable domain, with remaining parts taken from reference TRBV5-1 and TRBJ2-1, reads KAGVTQTPRYLIKTRGQQVTLSCSPISGHRSVSWYQQTPGQGLQFLFEYFSETQRNKGNFPGRFSGRQFSNSRSEMNVSTLELGDSALYLCASSLAGGQEQFFGPGTRLTVL.

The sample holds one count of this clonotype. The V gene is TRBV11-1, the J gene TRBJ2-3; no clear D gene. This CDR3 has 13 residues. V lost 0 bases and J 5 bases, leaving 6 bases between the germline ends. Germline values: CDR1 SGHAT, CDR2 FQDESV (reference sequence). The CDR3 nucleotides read TGTGCCAGCAGCTTAGCCGAGCGAGATACGCAGTATTTT. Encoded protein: CASSLAERDTQYF.

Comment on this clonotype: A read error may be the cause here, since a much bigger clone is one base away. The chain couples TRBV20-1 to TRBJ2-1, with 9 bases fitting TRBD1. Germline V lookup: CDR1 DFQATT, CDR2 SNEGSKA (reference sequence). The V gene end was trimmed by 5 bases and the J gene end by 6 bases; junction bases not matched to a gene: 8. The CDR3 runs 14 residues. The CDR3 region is CSADGGQGSNEQFF. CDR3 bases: TGCAGTGCTGACGGGGGACAGGGCTCCAATGAGCAGTTCTTC.

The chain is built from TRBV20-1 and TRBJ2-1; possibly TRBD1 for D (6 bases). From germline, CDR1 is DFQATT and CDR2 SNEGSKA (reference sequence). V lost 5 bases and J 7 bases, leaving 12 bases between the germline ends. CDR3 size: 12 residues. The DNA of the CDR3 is TGCAGTGCTCAGGGGTGGGGAAATGAGCAGTTCTTC. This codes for CSAQGWGNEQFF.

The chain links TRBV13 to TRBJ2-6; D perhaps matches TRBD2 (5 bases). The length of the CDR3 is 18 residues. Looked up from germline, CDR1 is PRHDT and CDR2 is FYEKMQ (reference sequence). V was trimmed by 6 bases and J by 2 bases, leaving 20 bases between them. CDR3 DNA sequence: TGTGCCAGCAGGATAGGTGGTCGGGGAAGACCTGGGGCCAACGTCCTGACTTTC. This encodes CASRIGGRGRPGANVLTF.

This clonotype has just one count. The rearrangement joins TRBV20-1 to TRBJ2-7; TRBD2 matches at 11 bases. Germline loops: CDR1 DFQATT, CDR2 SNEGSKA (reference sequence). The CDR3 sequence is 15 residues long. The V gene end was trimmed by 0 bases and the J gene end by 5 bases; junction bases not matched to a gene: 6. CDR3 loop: CSARDRLAGGHEQYF. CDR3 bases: TGCAGTGCTAGAGATCGGCTAGCGGGGGGCCACGAGCAGTACTTC.

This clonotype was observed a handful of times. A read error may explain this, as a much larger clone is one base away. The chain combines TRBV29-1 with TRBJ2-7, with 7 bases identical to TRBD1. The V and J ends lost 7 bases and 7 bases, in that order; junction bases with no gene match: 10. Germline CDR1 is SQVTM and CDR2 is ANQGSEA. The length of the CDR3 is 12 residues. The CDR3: CSAGQRSREQYF. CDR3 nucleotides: TGCAGCGCGGGACAGCGGAGTAGGGAGCAGTACTTC.